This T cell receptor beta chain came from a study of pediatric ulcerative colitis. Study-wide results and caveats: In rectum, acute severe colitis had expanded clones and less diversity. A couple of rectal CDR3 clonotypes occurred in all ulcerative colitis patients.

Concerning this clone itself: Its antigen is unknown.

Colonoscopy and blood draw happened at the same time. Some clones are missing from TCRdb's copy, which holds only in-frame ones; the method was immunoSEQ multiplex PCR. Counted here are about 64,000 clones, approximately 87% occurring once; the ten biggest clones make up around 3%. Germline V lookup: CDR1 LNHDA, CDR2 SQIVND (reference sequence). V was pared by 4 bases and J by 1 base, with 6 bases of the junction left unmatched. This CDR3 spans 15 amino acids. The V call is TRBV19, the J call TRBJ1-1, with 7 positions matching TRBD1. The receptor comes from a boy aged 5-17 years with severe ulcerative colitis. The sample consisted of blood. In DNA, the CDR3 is TGTGCCAGTAGTACCGACGACAGGGAGAACACTGAAGCTTTCTTT. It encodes CASSTDDRENTEAFF.